This T cell receptor (beta chain) was retrieved from a study of OX40 agonist ivuxolimab in advanced cancers. Background on the study: People in dose escalation had one of these cancers: hepatocellular carcinoma, melanoma, renal cell or head and neck cancer.

Collection of blood occurred at baseline, at cycle 4 day 1, and at cycle 7 day 1. In this sample, this clone turned up once. Produced via immunoSEQ multiplex PCR; TCRdb's table is partial and in-frame only. In the table there are more than 60,000 clones, 86% of which are singletons. Germline CDR1 reads LNHDA; CDR2 reads SQIVND (reference sequence). Trimming cost V 5 bases and J 4 bases, with 14 bases left between them. The CDR3 is 14 amino acids. The sample was CD4+ or CD8+ T cells sorted from blood, taken in a trial of the OX40 agonist ivuxolimab. V usage is TRBV19 and J usage is TRBJ1-2; D remains ambiguous. This TCR came from an adult with an advanced solid tumor such as melanoma, head and neck, liver or kidney cancer. CDR3 residues: CASSPRGLGYGYTF. CDR3 in DNA: TGTGCCAGTAGTCCCCGAGGGCTCGGCTATGGCTACACCTTC.